This TCR beta chain emerged from a study of T-cell reconstitution after alpha-beta-depleted transplantation in children. V gave up 6 bases and J gave up 5 bases, with 13 bases separating them. The CDR3 runs 13 residues. Germline loops: CDR1 MNHNS, CDR2 SASEGT. TCRbeta library construction was performed incorporating unique molecular identifiers. TCRdb processed the PCR reads anew with MiXCR; each CDR3 protein has one entry. This repertoire shows 450,000 to 600,000 distinct CDR3 sequences, around 16% found once; its top ten account for 3% to 3.5%. The starting material was PBMCs from the stem cell graft donor, obtained from the stem cell graft. The chain has TRBV6-1 and TRBJ1-2; D unresolved. The source of this sequence is a human donor who donated a stem cell graft to a child with acute lymphoblastic leukemia. The CDR3 DNA reads TGTGCCAGCAGCCAGAAGGTTCATTATGGCTACACCTTC. As protein: CASSQKVHYGYTF.